This passage covers 24 T cell receptor beta chains from one sample sequenced in a study of blood T cell repertoires in COVID-19 (dated by TCRdb to the early 2020s). Libraries were built with the immunoSEQ multiplex PCR assay. TCRdb holds this immuneACCESS table with in-frame rearrangements only. Some clones are missing; in checked studies, unresolved V genes explain under half, and the rest has no known cause. The sample table holds some 270,000 clones, of which around nine tenths were seen once. The ten biggest clones cover around 1.5% of the sample. The source material was peripheral blood. The receptors were sampled from a woman in her sixties or seventies who had recovered from COVID-19.

The rearrangement links TRBV2 to TRBJ1-2, with no clear D. Trimming took 5 bases from V and 3 from J, leaving 16 bases between them. In germline, CDR1 is SNHLY, CDR2 FYNNEI. This CDR3 has 15 amino acids. The DNA of the CDR3 is TGTGCCAGCAGTACAGCAACTGTTCAGGACTATGGCTACACCTTC. This sequence encodes CASSTATVQDYGYTF.

In DNA form, the CDR3 reads TGTGCCAGCAGCCAAGGAGGTTACGAGCAGTACTTC. Its translation: CASSQGGYEQYF. This chain links TRBV4-2 with TRBJ2-7; D is unresolved. The CDR3 is 12 amino acids. Germline values: CDR1 LGHNA, CDR2 YNFKEQ. V lost 1 base and J lost 4, with 5 bases in between.

The table lists this clone with a few counts. The genes are TRBV10-1 and TRBJ2-7; 9 bases agree with TRBD2. The CDR3 covers 14 residues. Unmatched junction bases numbered 5, after V lost 6 bases and J lost 2 bases. The germline V gene encodes CDR1 WNHNN and CDR2 SYGVQD (reference sequence). The CDR3 spells CASRSGGLPYEQYF. For the CDR3, the DNA is TGCGCCAGCAGGAGCGGGGGGTTACCCTACGAGCAGTACTTC.

This clone occurred once. The chain links TRBV19 to TRBJ1-3; possibly TRBD1 for D (5 bases). V was pared by 6 bases and J by 0 bases, with 12 bases between. The germline gives CDR1 LNHDA, CDR2 SQIVND (reference sequence). This CDR3 contains 15 residues. CDR3 residues: CASREQVTSGNTIYF. The CDR3 DNA reads TGTGCCAGTAGGGAACAGGTGACCTCTGGAAACACCATATATTTT. The whole variable domain, remainder taken from reference TRBV19 and TRBJ1-3, is DGGITQSPKYLFRKEGQNVTLSCEQNLNHDAMYWYRQDPGQGLRLIYYSQIVNDFQKGDIAEGYSVSREKKESFPLTVTSAQKNPTAFYLCASREQVTSGNTIYFGEGSWLTVV.

The gene calls are TRBV6-1 and TRBJ1-4, with D maybe TRBD1 (5 bases). V was pared by 3 bases and J by 5 bases, with 16 bases between. CDR1 MNHNS and CDR2 SASEGT come from the germline V gene. The CDR3 sequence is 16 residues long. The CDR3 bases are TGTGCCAGCAGTGACCCGAGGGGCGGGAAAAATGAAAAACTGTTTTTT. Its translation: CASSDPRGGKNEKLFF.

The V call is TRBV2, the J call TRBJ1-6; 7 positions agree with TRBD1. V dropped 4 bases and J dropped 10; count of bases not matched to a gene: 4. The CDR3 runs to 13 residues. The germline V gene encodes CDR1 SNHLY and CDR2 FYNNEI. CDR3 loop: CASSANRGSPLHF. In DNA form, the CDR3 reads TGTGCCAGCAGTGCCAACAGGGGATCACCCCTCCACTTT.

The chain is built from TRBV28 and TRBJ2-1, with 9 bases fitting TRBD1. The CDR3 sequence is 15 residues long. V was clipped by 5 bases and J by 0 bases; unmatched bases: 2. Per the germline V gene, CDR1 is MDHEN and CDR2 is SYDVKM. The CDR3 sequence is CASSLQGASYNEQFF. The CDR3 DNA is TGTGCCAGCAGTCTACAGGGGGCCTCCTACAATGAGCAGTTCTTC.

The V call is TRBV4-3, the J call TRBJ2-3; 10 bases align to TRBD2. Trimming removed 1 base from V and 4 bases from J; junction bases left unmatched: 2. Per the germline V gene, CDR1 is LGHNA and CDR2 is YSLEER. The CDR3 spans 15 residues. In nucleotides, the CDR3 is TGCGCCAGCAGCCAAGTAGCGGGGGGTGCAGATACGCAGTATTTT. Translated: CASSQVAGGADTQYF.

V and J are TRBV3-1 (or the pseudogene TRBV3-2) and TRBJ2-5, with no clear D. The CDR3 spans 13 residues. The ends were cut back, 7 bases at V and 2 bases at J, with 11 bases in the middle. CDR1 and CDR2 (germline): LGHDT, YNNKEL (reference sequence). The CDR3 sequence is CASTMTAQETQYF. CDR3 bases: TGTGCCAGCACCATGACTGCACAAGAGACCCAGTACTTC.

This clone was seen a single time. V is TRBV6-1 and J is TRBJ2-7; D not certain. V lost 3 bases and J lost 6, with 9 bases in between. This CDR3 region has 12 residues. Germline V gene data show CDR1 as MNHNS and CDR2 as SASEGT. The CDR3 sequence is CASSEPPGEQYF. Written as DNA, the CDR3 is TGTGCCAGCAGTGAGCCCCCAGGCGAGCAGTACTTC.

The chain links TRBV4-1 to TRBJ1-5; TRBD1 aligns across 7 bases. Trimming took 6 bases from V and 2 from J; bases not matched to a gene: 4. CDR3 size: 14 residues. The germline V gene encodes CDR1 MGHRA and CDR2 YSYEKL. The DNA of the CDR3 is TGCGCCAGCAGGCCTACAGGGGGCAATCAGCCCCAGCATTTT. Protein product: CASRPTGGNQPQHF.

The chain uses TRBV19 and TRBJ2-7; 9 positions agree with TRBD1. The V segment lost 7 bases and the J segment 6 bases; nucleotides outside the gene matches: 10. Germline V CDR1 and CDR2: LNHDA, SQIVND (reference sequence). The CDR3 loop spans 14 amino acids. Here the CDR3 reads CASNINTGGGEQYF. The DNA for the CDR3 is TGTGCCAGTAACATCAACACAGGGGGCGGCGAGCAGTACTTC. Full variable domain (missing parts from reference TRBV19 and TRBJ2-7): DGGITQSPKYLFRKEGQNVTLSCEQNLNHDAMYWYRQDPGQGLRLIYYSQIVNDFQKGDIAEGYSVSREKKESFPLTVTSAQKNPTAFYLCASNINTGGGEQYFGPGTRLTVT.

The chain couples TRBV5-1 to TRBJ1-6; 7 bases fit TRBD1. This CDR3 contains 16 residues. V lost 3 bases to trimming and J lost 8 bases; unmatched junction nucleotides: 11. CDR1 and CDR2 (germline): SGHRS, YFSETQ. DNA for the CDR3: TGCGCCAGCAGCTCGACAGGGTCGGAGGGGGATTCACCCCTCCACTTT. It yields the protein CASSSTGSEGDSPLHF. The whole variable domain, filled in from reference TRBV5-1 and TRBJ1-6, reads KAGVTQTPRYLIKTRGQQVTLSCSPISGHRSVSWYQQTPGQGLQFLFEYFSETQRNKGNFPGRFSGRQFSNSRSEMNVSTLELGDSALYLCASSSTGSEGDSPLHFGNGTRLTVT.

The genes are TRBV6-2 or TRBV6-3 and TRBJ2-7; 10 nucleotides match TRBD2. The CDR3 is made up of 16 amino acids. Unmatched junction bases numbered 9, after V lost 0 bases and J lost 7 bases. Per germline, CDR1 MNHEY and CDR2 SVGEGT. The CDR3 spells CASSYSPSGGPWEQYF. CDR3 in DNA: TGTGCCAGCAGTTACTCACCTAGCGGGGGCCCCTGGGAGCAGTACTTC.

The gene calls are TRBV29-1 and TRBJ2-3, with a possible D match to TRBD2 (6 bases). The CDR3 spans 16 residues. Trimming took 3 bases from V and 2 from J, leaving 18 bases between them. Germline V gene data show CDR1 as SQVTM and CDR2 as ANQGSEA. CDR3 loop: CSVDGVPSEHTDTQYF. In nucleotides, the CDR3 is TGCAGCGTTGATGGGGTGCCTAGCGAGCACACAGATACGCAGTATTTT.

In DNA form, the CDR3 reads TGCGCCAGCAGCCAAAGGGTTCCCGGACTAGCGGGGACCGATACGCAGTATTTT. Residues: CASSQRVPGLAGTDTQYF. The chain is built from TRBV4-1 and TRBJ2-3, with 12 bases lining up with TRBD2. V lost 2 bases to trimming and J lost 6 bases; unmatched junction nucleotides: 12. The CDR3 is 18 amino acids. Germline assignment: CDR1 MGHRA and CDR2 YSYEKL.

The chain links TRBV12-5 to TRBJ1-4; 9 bases line up with TRBD1. Germline CDR1 LGHNT, CDR2 FRNRAP. This CDR3 contains 17 residues. V trimming: 8 bases; J trimming: 0 bases; junction bases outside the gene matches: 10. The CDR3 DNA is TGTGCTAGTCGGACCGTGACAGGGGGGGCAACTAATGAAAAACTGTTTTTT. This translates into CASRTVTGGATNEKLFF. Looking up the rest from reference TRBV12-5 and TRBJ1-4 gives the full variable domain: DARVTQTPRHKVTEMGQEVTMRCQPILGHNTVFWYRQTMMQGLELLAYFRNRAPLDDSGMPKDRFSAEMPDATLATLKIQPSEPRDSAVYFCASRTVTGGATNEKLFFGSGTQLSVL.

This clone is a singleton in its sample. The chain combines TRBV6-1 with TRBJ1-2; D gene uncertain. V was cut by 3 bases and J by 1 base, with 9 bases left in between. The CDR3 consists of 14 residues. Germline CDR1 reads MNHNS; CDR2 reads SASEGT. CDR3 amino acids: CASSDLALNYGYTF. The CDR3 nucleotides are TGTGCCAGCAGTGATCTGGCCCTTAACTATGGCTACACCTTC.

The gene calls are TRBV5-1 and TRBJ2-2, with a tentative D call TRBD1 (5 bases). Germline V gene sequence: CDR1 SGHRS, CDR2 YFSETQ. CDR3 size: 15 residues. Trimming removed 0 bases at V and 2 bases at J, with 8 bases between. The CDR3 region has the DNA TGCGCCAGCAGCTTGGTCAGGGTAAACACCGGGGAGCTGTTTTTT. Amino acids: CASSLVRVNTGELFF.

The chain employs TRBV5-4 and TRBJ1-5; no definite D call. This CDR3 comprises 15 residues. Trimming shortened V by 0 bases and J by 3 bases, and 10 bases separated the two germline ends. Per germline, CDR1 SGHNT and CDR2 YYREEE (reference sequence). CDR3 sequence (DNA): TGTGCCAGCAGCTTGGATCCCGGTACCAATCAGCCCCAGCATTTT. Its protein product is CASSLDPGTNQPQHF.

The chain employs TRBV27 and TRBJ2-3; D call uncertain. The CDR3 runs 13 residues. Looked up from germline, CDR1 is MNHEY and CDR2 is SMNVEV (reference sequence). V dropped 6 bases and J dropped 3 bases, with 10 bases sitting between them. CDR3 DNA sequence: TGTGCCAGCAGGGAGTCTGGAACAGATACGCAGTATTTT. As protein: CASRESGTDTQYF.

The rearrangement links TRBV7-3 to TRBJ2-5; TRBD1 agrees at 10 bases. The CDR3 has 14 residues. V gave up 5 bases and J gave up 8 bases; unmatched junction bases: 8. Germline V gives CDR1 SGHTA, CDR2 FQGTGA. CDR3 residues: CASSLGQGGGTQYF. In DNA, the CDR3 is TGTGCCAGCAGCCTCGGACAGGGGGGTGGCACCCAGTACTTC.

The chain uses TRBV7-9 and TRBJ1-1; 8 bases are shared with TRBD1. J was trimmed by 3 bases and V by 5 bases; bases with no gene match: 8. CDR1 is SEHNR and CDR2 is FQNEAQ in the germline V gene (reference sequence). CDR3 size: 15 residues. In nucleotides, the CDR3 is TGTGCCAGCAGCGAATGGACAGGGCAACACACTGAAGCTTTCTTT. Translated, it gives CASSEWTGQHTEAFF.

This clone was detected only a few times. V usage is TRBV10-3 and J usage is TRBJ2-7, with D tentatively TRBD2 (7 bases). V lost 2 bases, J lost 2 bases, and 16 bases lay in between. From germline, CDR1 is ENHRY and CDR2 SYGVKD. CDR3 length: 16 amino acids. The chain's CDR3 is CAISEPGGQAPYEQYF. In DNA, the CDR3 is TGTGCCATCAGTGAGCCGGGGGGACAAGCACCCTACGAGCAGTACTTC.